Presented here are 6 T cell receptor beta chains from one specimen sequenced in a study of shared clonotypes between healthy human individuals. In the naive CD8 group, cells lacked CD45RO and were positively selected for CCR7, so terminally differentiated effector memory CD45RA+ cells were left out. The protocol was immunoSEQ multiplex PCR, while the TCRdb copy is restricted to in-frame clones and leaves out a portion. The sample includes about 2.1 million clones, around 93% of them seen just once. What was sequenced was naive CD8+ T cells from PBMCs. The receptors stem from a man between 18 and 35 years old in good health. Some clones in this sample may be carry-over from other donors' samples.

The chain joins TRBV27 to TRBJ2-7, with 7 positions matching TRBD2. The J segment lost 8 bases and the V segment lost 4 bases, leaving 11 bases of the junction unmatched. CDR1 is MNHEY, CDR2 SMNVEV, per germline (reference sequence). CDR3 size: 14 residues. This CDR3 is CASSSGTTGVQQYF. CDR3 DNA sequence: TGTGCCAGCAGTTCCGGGACTACCGGTGTTCAGCAGTACTTC.

The gene calls are TRBV7-2 and TRBJ2-1; 8 positions agree with TRBD2. This CDR3 region has 13 residues. The V gene's germline CDR1 is SGHTA and CDR2 FQGNSA. V lost 11 bases, J lost 13 bases, and 16 bases stayed unmatched. This CDR3 reads CAAHNPTSGNQFF. The CDR3 bases are TGTGCCGCCCACAACCCAACTAGCGGCAATCAGTTCTTC.

The chain couples TRBV11-2 to TRBJ1-1, with a tentative D call TRBD1 (6 bases). CDR1 is SGHAT, CDR2 FQNNGV, per germline. V lost 8 bases, J lost 9 bases, and 16 bases lay in between. The CDR3 has 12 residues. CDR3 loop: CASAPGAEKAFF. The CDR3 nucleotides read TGTGCCAGCGCCCCAGGGGCAGAAAAAGCTTTCTTT.

The chain carries TRBV28 and TRBJ1-6; TRBD1 matches 10 bases. In germline, CDR1 is MDHEN, CDR2 SYDVKM. The CDR3 loop spans 14 amino acids. J gave up 7 bases and V 6 bases, and 3 bases lay outside the gene matches. CDR3 DNA: TGTGCCAGCAGATTGGACAGGGGGAATTCACCCCTCCACTTT. The encoded protein is CASRLDRGNSPLHF.

Of note for this clone: The same CDR3 also results from other DNA sequences found in this sample. The rearrangement joins TRBV13 to TRBJ1-2; 11 positions agree with TRBD1. The trim removed 4 bases at V and 4 bases at J, leaving 2 bases unmatched. There are 14 residues in the CDR3. In germline, CDR1 is PRHDT, CDR2 FYEKMQ (reference sequence). The CDR3 DNA reads as TGTGCCAGCAGCTCGGGACAGGGGGGCTATGGCTACACCTTC. Translation gives CASSSGQGGYGYTF. The whole variable domain, filled in from reference TRBV13 and TRBJ1-2, reads AAGVIQSPRHLIKEKRETATLKCYPIPRHDTVYWYQQGPGQDPQFLISFYEKMQSDKGSIPDRFSAQQFSDYHSELNMSSLELGDSALYFCASSSGQGGYGYTFGSGTRLTVV.

The J gene is TRBJ1-2, the V gene TRBV13; weak D call: TRBD1 (5 bases). The CDR3 covers 14 residues. Germline V lookup: CDR1 PRHDT, CDR2 FYEKMQ (reference sequence). Trimming cost V 0 bases and J 13 bases, with 18 bases left between them. CDR3 amino acids: CASSLGSGLASPTF. The CDR3 DNA reads TGTGCCAGCAGCTTAGGATCAGGGCTTGCATCTCCCACCTTC. Variable domain in full (rest from reference TRBV13 and TRBJ1-2): AAGVIQSPRHLIKEKRETATLKCYPIPRHDTVYWYQQGPGQDPQFLISFYEKMQSDKGSIPDRFSAQQFSDYHSELNMSSLELGDSALYFCASSLGSGLASPTFGSGTRLTVV.